This T cell receptor beta chain was captured in a study of beta chain features in type 1 diabetes. Study at large: Examined across all samples were roughly 110,000,000 sorted cells. Whole-study results and caveats: Compared with healthy donors, patients appeared to share more similar naive, central memory and regulatory TCRB repertoires. Type 1 diabetes patients showed a moderate but significant shortening of TCRB CDR3s in all four CD4+ subsets.

The study reverse transcribed the entire isolated RNA, so it sequenced expressed TCRB transcripts. Profiling relied on immunoSEQ multiplex PCR, and the TCRdb table lists in-frame clones only, not all of them. The profile shows around 690,000 clones, 12% of them singletons. This CDR3 spans 15 amino acids. Trimming took 0 bases from V and 4 from J, leaving 12 bases between them. The germline gives CDR1 MNHEY, CDR2 SVGAGI. In regard to this clone: The antigen is undetermined.

Sequencing was performed on naive CD4+ T cells from blood. The sequence derives from a man aged 25 to 45 with type 1 diabetes. The chain couples TRBV6-5 to TRBJ2-5, with a weak D call TRBD2 (5 bases). In DNA form, the CDR3 reads TGTGCCAGCAGTTACTCATCCCCGAGCGGAGAGACCCAGTACTTC. This sequence encodes CASSYSSPSGETQYF.